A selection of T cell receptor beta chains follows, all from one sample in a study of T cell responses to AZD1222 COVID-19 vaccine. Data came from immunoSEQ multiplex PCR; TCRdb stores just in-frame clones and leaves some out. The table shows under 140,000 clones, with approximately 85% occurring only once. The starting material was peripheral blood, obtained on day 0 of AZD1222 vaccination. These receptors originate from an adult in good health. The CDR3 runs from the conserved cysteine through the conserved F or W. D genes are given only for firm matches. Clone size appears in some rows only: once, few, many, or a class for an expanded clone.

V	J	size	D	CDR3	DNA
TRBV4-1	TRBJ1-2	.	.	CASSQGTAANYGYTF	TGCGCCAGCAGCCAAGGGACAGCGGCTAACTATGGCTACACCTTC
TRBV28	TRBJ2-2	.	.	CASSLLTRELFF	TGTGCCAGCAGTTTATTAACCCGGGAGCTGTTTTTT
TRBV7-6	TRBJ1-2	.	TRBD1	CASSLDPGTDYGYTF	TGTGCCAGCAGCCTAGACCCCGGGACAGACTATGGCTACACCTTC
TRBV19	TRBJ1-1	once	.	CASRSRGMNTEAFF	TGTGCCAGTAGGAGCCGGGGGATGAACACTGAAGCTTTCTTT
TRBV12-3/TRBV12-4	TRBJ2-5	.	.	CASSPDRTQYF	TGTGCCAGCAGTCCTGACAGGACCCAGTACTTC
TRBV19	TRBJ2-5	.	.	CASRFQETQYF	TGTGCCAGTAGGTTCCAAGAGACCCAGTACTTC
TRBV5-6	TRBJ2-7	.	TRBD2	CASSSGTRGSPWAEQYF	TGTGCCAGCAGCTCTGGGACTAGAGGTTCACCCTGGGCTGAGCAGTACTTC
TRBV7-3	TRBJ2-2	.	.	CASSSNTGELFF	TGTGCCAGCAGCTCGAACACCGGGGAGCTGTTTTTT
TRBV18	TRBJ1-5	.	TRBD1	CASSGAGGVQPQHF	TGTGCCAGCTCAGGGGCAGGGGGGGTTCAGCCCCAGCATTTT
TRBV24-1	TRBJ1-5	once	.	CATRNKGLWIQPQHF	TGTGCCACCAGAAACAAGGGGCTGTGGATTCAGCCCCAGCATTTT
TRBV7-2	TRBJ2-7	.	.	CASSLEVRGYEQYF	TGTGCCAGCAGCTTAGAGGTGAGGGGCTACGAGCAGTACTTC
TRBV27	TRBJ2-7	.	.	CASKGGSLSEQYF	TGTGCCAGCAAGGGGGGGTCCCTCTCCGAGCAGTACTTC
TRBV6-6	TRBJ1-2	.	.	CASSYTREPNYGYTF	TGTGCCAGCAGCTACACCAGGGAGCCCAACTATGGCTACACCTTC
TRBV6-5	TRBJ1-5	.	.	CASRSYGQGREPQHF	TGTGCCAGCAGGTCCTACGGACAAGGGAGAGAGCCCCAGCATTTT
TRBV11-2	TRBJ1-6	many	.	CASSLRVGRGGNSPLHF	TGTGCCAGCAGCTTACGCGTCGGACGCGGAGGGAATTCACCCCTCCACTTT
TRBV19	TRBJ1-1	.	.	CASTLEGGGTEAFF	TGTGCCAGTACCTTAGAGGGGGGAGGCACTGAAGCTTTCTTT
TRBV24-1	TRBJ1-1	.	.	CATMAGSMNTEAFF	TGTGCCACGATGGCGGGCAGCATGAACACTGAAGCTTTCTTT
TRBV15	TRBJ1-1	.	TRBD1	CATSPPSTGGTEAFF	TGTGCCACCAGCCCGCCATCAACAGGGGGAACTGAAGCTTTCTTT
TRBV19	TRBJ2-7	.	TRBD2	CASSVTSGGARYEQYF	TGTGCCAGTAGTGTAACTAGCGGGGGGGCTAGATACGAGCAGTACTTC
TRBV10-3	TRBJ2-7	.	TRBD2	CAISETSGSIHEQYF	TGTGCCATCAGTGAAACTAGCGGGAGTATCCACGAGCAGTACTTC
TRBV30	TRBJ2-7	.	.	CAWSVVGRNEKSYEQYF	TGTGCCTGGAGTGTAGTCGGCAGGAACGAGAAGTCCTACGAGCAGTACTTC
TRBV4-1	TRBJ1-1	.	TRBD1	CATQDRVDTEAFF	TGCGCCACCCAGGACAGGGTTGACACTGAAGCTTTCTTT
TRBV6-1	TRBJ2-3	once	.	CASSGSWGGIGDTQYF	TGTGCCAGCAGTGGCTCGTGGGGGGGCATAGGGGATACGCAGTATTTT
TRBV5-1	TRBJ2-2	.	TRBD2	CASSPLAGRNTGELFF	TGCGCCAGCAGCCCCCTAGCGGGGCGGAACACCGGGGAGCTGTTTTTT
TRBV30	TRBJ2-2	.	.	CAWDREAGELFF	TGTGCCTGGGACAGGGAGGCCGGGGAGCTGTTTTTT
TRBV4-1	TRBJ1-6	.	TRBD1	CASRQGGRESPLHF	TGCGCCAGCAGGCAGGGGGGTAGGGAATCACCCCTCCACTTT
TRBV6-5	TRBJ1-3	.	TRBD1	CASSLQGIVGNTIYF	TGTGCCAGCAGTTTACAGGGGATCGTTGGAAACACCATATATTTT
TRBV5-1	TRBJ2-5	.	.	CASCGGRGASQETQYF	TGCGCCAGCTGCGGGGGCCGGGGGGCAAGTCAAGAGACCCAGTACTTC
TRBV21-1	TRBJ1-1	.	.	CASSPTRGVSGAFF	TGTGCCAGCAGCCCAACCCGGGGGGTCTCGGGAGCTTTCTTT
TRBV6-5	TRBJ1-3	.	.	CASSYDLSSGNTIYF	TGTGCCAGCAGTTACGATCTGAGCTCTGGAAACACCATATATTTT
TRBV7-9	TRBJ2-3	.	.	CASSLWGRRATDTQYF	TGTGCCAGCAGCTTATGGGGACGGAGGGCCACAGATACGCAGTATTTT
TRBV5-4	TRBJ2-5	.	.	CASSLEGETQYF	TGTGCCAGCAGCTTGGAGGGAGAGACCCAGTACTTC
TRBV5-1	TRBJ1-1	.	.	CASSFTGATEAFF	TGCGCCAGCAGCTTTACGGGAGCCACTGAAGCTTTCTTT